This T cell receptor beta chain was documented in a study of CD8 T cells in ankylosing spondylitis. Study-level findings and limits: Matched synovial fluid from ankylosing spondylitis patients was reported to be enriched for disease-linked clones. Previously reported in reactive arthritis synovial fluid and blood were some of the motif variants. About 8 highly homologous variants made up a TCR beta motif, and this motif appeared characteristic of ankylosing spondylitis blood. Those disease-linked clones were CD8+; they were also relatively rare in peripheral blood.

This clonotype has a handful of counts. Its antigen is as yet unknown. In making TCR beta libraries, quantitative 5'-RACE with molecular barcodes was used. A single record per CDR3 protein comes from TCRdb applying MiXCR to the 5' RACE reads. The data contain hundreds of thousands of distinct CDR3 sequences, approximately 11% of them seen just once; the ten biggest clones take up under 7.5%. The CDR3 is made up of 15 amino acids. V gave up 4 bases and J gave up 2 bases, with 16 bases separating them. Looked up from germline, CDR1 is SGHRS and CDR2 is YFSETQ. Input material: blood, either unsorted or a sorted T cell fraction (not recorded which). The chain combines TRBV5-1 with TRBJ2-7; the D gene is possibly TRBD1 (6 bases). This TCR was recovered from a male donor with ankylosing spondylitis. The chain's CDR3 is CASSLSGTRTYEQYF. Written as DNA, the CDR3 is TGCGCCAGCAGCCTGTCGGGGACAAGAACCTACGAGCAGTACTTC.